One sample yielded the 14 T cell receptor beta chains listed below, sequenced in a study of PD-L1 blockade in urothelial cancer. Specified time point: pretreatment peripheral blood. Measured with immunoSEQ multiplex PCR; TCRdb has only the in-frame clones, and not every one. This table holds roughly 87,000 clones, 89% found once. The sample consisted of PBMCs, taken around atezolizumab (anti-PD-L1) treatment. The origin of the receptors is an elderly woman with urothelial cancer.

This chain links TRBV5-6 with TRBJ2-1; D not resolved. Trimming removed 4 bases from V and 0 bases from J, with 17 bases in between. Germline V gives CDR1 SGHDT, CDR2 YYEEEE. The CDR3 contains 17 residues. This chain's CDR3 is CASSKTGRSSSYNEQFF. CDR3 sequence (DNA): TGTGCCAGCAGCAAGACTGGCCGGTCGAGCTCCTACAATGAGCAGTTCTTC.

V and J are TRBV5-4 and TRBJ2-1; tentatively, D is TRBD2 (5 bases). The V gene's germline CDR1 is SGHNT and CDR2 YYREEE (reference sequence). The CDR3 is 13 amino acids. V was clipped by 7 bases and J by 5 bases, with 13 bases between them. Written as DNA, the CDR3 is TGTGCCAGCGCCCGGACTCACAACAATGAGCAGTTCTTC. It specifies CASARTHNNEQFF.

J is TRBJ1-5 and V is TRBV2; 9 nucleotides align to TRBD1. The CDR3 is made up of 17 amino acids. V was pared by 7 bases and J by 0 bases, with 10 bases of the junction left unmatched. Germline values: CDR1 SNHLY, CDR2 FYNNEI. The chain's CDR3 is CASKRTGELSSNQPQHF. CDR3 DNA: TGTGCCAGCAAAAGGACAGGGGAGTTAAGTAGCAATCAGCCCCAGCATTTT. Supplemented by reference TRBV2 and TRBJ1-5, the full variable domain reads EPEVTQTPSHQVTQMGQEVILRCVPISNHLYFYWYRQILGQKVEFLVSFYNNEISEKSEIFDDQFSVERPDGSNFTLKIRSTKLEDSAMYFCASKRTGELSSNQPQHFGDGTRLSIL.

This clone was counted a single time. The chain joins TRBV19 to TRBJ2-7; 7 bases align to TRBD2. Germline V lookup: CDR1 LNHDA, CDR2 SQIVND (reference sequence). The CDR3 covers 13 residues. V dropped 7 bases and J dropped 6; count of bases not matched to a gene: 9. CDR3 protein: CASKLAGEGEQYF. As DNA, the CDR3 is TGTGCCAGTAAGTTGGCGGGAGAAGGCGAGCAGTACTTC.

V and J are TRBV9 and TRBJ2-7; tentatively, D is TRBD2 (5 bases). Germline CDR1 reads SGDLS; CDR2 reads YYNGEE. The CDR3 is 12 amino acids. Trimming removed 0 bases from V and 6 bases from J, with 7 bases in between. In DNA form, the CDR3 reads TGTGCCAGCAGCGTAGAGGCGGGCGAGCAGTACTTC. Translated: CASSVEAGEQYF.

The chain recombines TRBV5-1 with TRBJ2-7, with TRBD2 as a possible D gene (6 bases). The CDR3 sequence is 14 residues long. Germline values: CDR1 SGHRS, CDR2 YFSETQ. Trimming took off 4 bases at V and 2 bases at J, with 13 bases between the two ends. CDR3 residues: CASSGTPKPYEQYF. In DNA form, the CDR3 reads TGCGCCAGCAGCGGGACTCCTAAACCCTACGAGCAGTACTTC.

The CDR3 spells CASSHLAGGQETQYF. The DNA of the CDR3 is TGTGCCAGCAGCCATCTAGCGGGAGGGCAAGAGACCCAGTACTTC. The chain combines TRBV7-6 with TRBJ2-5, with 12 bases identical to TRBD2. With 5 bases clipped from V and 2 bases from J, the junction kept 3 bases outside the gene matches. The CDR3 is 15 residues long. CDR1 SGHVS and CDR2 FNYEAQ come from the germline V gene.

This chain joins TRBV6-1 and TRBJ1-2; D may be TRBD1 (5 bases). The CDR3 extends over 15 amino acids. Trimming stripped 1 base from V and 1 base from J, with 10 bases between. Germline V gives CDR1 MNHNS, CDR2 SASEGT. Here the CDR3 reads CASSEEGQLNYGYTF. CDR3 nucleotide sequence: TGTGCCAGCAGTGAAGAGGGGCAGCTTAACTATGGCTACACCTTC.

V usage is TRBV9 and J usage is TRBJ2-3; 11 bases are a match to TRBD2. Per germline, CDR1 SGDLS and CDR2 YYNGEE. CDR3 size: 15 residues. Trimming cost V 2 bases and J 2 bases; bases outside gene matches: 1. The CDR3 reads CASSVSGRDTDTQYF. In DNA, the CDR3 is TGTGCCAGCAGCGTTAGCGGGAGGGACACAGATACGCAGTATTTT.

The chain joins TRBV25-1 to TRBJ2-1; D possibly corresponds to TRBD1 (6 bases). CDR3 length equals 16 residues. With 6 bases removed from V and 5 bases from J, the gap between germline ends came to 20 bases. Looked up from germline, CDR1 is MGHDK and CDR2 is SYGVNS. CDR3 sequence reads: CASSRQGGVGHNEQFF. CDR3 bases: TGTGCCAGCAGCCGCCAAGGGGGAGTGGGCCACAATGAGCAGTTCTTC.

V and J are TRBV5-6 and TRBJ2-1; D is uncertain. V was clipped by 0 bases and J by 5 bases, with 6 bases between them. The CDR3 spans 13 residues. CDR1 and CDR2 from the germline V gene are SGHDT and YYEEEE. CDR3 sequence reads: CASSLVGHNEQFF. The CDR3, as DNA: TGTGCCAGCAGCTTGGTTGGGCACAATGAGCAGTTCTTC.

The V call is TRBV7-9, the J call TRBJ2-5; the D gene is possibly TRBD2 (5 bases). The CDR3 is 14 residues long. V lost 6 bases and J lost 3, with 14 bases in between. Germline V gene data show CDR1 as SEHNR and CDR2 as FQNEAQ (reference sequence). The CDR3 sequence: CASREVSTEETQYF. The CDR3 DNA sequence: TGTGCCAGCAGGGAGGTCAGCACAGAAGAGACCCAGTACTTC.

CDR3 sequence reads: CASSLDRPSKQYF. The CDR3 DNA is TGTGCCAGCAGCCTGGACAGACCCTCCAAGCAGTACTTC. This chain uses TRBV5-5 with TRBJ2-7, with a weak D call TRBD1 (6 bases). The germline V and J ends were trimmed by 4 bases and 8 bases, with 16 bases remaining between them. This CDR3 is built from 13 residues. Germline V CDR1 and CDR2: SGHKS, YYEKEE (reference sequence). Filled out from reference TRBV5-5 and TRBJ2-7, the complete variable domain reads DAGVTQSPTHLIKTRGQQVTLRCSPISGHKSVSWYQQVLGQGPQFIFQYYEKEERGRGNFPDRFSARQFPNYSSELNVNALLLGDSALYLCASSLDRPSKQYFGPGTRLTVT.

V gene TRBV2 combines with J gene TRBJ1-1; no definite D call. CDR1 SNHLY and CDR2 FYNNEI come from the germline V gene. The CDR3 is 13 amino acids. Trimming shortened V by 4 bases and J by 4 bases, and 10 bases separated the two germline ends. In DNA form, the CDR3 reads TGTGCCAGCAGTGGCCCGGGAGGCACTGAAGCTTTCTTT. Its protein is CASSGPGGTEAFF.